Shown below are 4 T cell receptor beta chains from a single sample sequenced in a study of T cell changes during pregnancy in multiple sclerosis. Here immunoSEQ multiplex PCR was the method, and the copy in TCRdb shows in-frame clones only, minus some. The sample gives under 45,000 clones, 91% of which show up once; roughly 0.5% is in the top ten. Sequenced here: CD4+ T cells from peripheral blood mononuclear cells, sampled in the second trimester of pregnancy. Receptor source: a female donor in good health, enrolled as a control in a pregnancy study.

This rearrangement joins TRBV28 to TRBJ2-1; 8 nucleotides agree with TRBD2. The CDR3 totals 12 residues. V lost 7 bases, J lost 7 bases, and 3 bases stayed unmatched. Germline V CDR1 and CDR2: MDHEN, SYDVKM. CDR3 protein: CASISGSNEQFF. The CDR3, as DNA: TGTGCCAGCATCAGCGGGAGTAATGAGCAGTTCTTC.

CDR3 in amino acids: CASSPPGARANTGELFF. The CDR3 coding sequence is TGTGCCAGCTCACCACCGGGGGCCAGGGCGAACACCGGGGAGCTGTTTTTT. The chain has TRBV18 and TRBJ2-2; tentatively, D is TRBD1 (6 bases). The CDR3 has 17 amino acids. Germline-derived CDR1 and CDR2 are KGHSH and LQKENI. Trimming left V 0 bases short and J 0 bases short, with 11 bases between.

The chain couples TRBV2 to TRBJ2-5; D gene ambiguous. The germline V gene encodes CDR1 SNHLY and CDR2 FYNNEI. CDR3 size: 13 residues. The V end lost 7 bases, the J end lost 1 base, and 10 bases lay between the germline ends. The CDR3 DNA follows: TGTGCCAGCATACAGAACCCCCAAGAGACCCAGTACTTC. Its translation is CASIQNPQETQYF.

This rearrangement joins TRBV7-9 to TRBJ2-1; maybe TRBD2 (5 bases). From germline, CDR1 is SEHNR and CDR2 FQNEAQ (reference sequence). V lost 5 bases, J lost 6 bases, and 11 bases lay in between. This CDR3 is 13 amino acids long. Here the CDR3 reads CASSPSLANEQFF. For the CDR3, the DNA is TGTGCCAGCAGCCCGTCGCTAGCCAATGAGCAGTTCTTC. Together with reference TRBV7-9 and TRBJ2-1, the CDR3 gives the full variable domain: DTGVSQNPRHKITKRGQNVTFRCDPISEHNRLYWYRQTLGQGPEFLTYFQNEAQLEKSRLLSDRFSAERPKGSFSTLEIQRTEQGDSAMYLCASSPSLANEQFFGPGTRLTVL.